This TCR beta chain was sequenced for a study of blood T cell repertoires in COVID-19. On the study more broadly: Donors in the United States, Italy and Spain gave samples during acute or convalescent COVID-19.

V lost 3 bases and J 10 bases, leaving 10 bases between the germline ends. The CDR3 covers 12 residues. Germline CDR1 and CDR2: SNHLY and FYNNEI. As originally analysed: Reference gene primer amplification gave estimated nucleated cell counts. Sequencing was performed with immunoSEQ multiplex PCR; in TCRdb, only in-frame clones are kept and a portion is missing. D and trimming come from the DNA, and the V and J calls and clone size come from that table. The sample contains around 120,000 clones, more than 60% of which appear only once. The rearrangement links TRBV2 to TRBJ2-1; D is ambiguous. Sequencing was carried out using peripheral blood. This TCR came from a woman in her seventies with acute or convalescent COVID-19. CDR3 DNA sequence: TGTGCCAGCAGTGATCTTGGCCGAGAGCAGTTCTTC. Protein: CASSDLGREQFF.